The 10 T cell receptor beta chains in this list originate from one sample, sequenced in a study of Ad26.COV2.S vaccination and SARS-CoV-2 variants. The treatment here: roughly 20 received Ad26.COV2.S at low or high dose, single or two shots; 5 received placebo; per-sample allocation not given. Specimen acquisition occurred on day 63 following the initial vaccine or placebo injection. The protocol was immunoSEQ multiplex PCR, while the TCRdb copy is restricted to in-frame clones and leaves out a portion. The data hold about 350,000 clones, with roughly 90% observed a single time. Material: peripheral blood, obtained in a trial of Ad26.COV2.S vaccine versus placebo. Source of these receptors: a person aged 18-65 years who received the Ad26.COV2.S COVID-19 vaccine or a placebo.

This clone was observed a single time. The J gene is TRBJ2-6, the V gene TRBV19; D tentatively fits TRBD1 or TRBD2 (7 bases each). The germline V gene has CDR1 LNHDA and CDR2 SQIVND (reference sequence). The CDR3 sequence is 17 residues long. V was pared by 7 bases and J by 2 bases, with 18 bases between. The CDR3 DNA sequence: TGTGCCAGTACCACCAGGGGGGGAGAAACTGGGGCCAACGTCCTGACTTTC. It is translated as CASTTRGGETGANVLTF. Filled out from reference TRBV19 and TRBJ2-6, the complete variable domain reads DGGITQSPKYLFRKEGQNVTLSCEQNLNHDAMYWYRQDPGQGLRLIYYSQIVNDFQKGDIAEGYSVSREKKESFPLTVTSAQKNPTAFYLCASTTRGGETGANVLTFGAGSRLTVL.

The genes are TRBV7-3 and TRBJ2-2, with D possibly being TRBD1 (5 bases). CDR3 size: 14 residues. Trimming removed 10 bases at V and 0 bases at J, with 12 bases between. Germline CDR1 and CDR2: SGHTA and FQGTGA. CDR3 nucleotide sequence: TGTGCCATCCGACAGCCCGCGAACACCGGGGAGCTGTTTTTT. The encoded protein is CAIRQPANTGELFF.

CDR3 DNA sequence: TGTGCTAGTGGTTTGGTACTGTCGGGTCAAACCACAGATACGCAGTATTTT. This translates into CASGLVLSGQTTDTQYF. The chain employs TRBV12-5 and TRBJ2-3; D ambiguous. Trimming removed 0 bases at V and 2 bases at J, with 15 bases between. The CDR3 consists of 17 residues. Looked up from germline, CDR1 is LGHNT and CDR2 is FRNRAP.

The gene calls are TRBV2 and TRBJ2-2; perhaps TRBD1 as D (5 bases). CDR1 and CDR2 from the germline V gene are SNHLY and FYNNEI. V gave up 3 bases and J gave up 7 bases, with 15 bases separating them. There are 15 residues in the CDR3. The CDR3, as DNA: TGTGCCAGCAGTGACCAAGGGGTGCAGGGCGGGGAGCTGTTTTTT. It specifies CASSDQGVQGGELFF.

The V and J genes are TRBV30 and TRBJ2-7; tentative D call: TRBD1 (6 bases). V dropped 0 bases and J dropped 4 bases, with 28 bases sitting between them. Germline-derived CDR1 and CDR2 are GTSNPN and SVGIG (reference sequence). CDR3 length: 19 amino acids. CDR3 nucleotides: TGTGCCTGGAGTGTAGGCAGGCCCGGTGTTCCAGGGGCGCGTTACGAGCAGTACTTC. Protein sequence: CAWSVGRPGVPGARYEQYF. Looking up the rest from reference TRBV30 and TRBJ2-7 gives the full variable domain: SQTIHQWPATLVQPVGSPLSLECTVEGTSNPNLYWYRQAAGRGLQLLFYSVGIGQISSEVPQNLSASRPQDRQFILSSKKLLLSDSGFYLCAWSVGRPGVPGARYEQYFGPGTRLTVT.

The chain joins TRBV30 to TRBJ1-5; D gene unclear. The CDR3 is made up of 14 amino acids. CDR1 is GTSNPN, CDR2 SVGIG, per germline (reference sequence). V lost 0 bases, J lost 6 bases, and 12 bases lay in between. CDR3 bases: TGTGCCTGGAGTGTTCAATGGGGAGGTCAGCCCCAGCATTTT. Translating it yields CAWSVQWGGQPQHF. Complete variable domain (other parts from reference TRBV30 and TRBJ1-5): SQTIHQWPATLVQPVGSPLSLECTVEGTSNPNLYWYRQAAGRGLQLLFYSVGIGQISSEVPQNLSASRPQDRQFILSSKKLLLSDSGFYLCAWSVQWGGQPQHFGDGTRLSIL.

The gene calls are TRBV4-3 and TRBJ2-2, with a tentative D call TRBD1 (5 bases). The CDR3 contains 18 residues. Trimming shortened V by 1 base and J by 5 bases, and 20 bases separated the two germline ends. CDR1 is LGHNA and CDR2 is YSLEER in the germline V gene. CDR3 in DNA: TGCGCCAGCAGCCAAGTGCCTTTGGGCAGGGATTTTACCGGGGAGCTGTTTTTT. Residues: CASSQVPLGRDFTGELFF.

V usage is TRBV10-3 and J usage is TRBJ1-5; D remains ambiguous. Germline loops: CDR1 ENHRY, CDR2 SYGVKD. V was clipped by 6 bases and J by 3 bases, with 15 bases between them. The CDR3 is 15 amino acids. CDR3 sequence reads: CAIRVRDVVNQPQHF. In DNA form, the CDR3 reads TGTGCCATCAGGGTAAGAGACGTTGTCAATCAGCCCCAGCATTTT.

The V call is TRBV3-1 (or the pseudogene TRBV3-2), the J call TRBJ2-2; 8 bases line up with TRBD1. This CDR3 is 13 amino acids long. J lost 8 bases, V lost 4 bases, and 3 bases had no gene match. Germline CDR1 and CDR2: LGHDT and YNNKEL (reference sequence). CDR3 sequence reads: CASSPRQGGELFF. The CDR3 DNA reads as TGTGCCAGCAGCCCCCGACAGGGGGGGGAGCTGTTTTTT.

This chain's CDR3 is CASSAPGRISYEQYF. The CDR3 DNA sequence: TGTGCCAGCAGCGCCCCGGGACGGATCTCCTACGAGCAGTACTTC. V gene TRBV7-3 combines with J gene TRBJ2-7, with D tentatively TRBD1 or TRBD2 (5 bases each). From germline, CDR1 is SGHTA and CDR2 FQGTGA. The CDR3 has 15 residues. Trimming pared 5 bases from V and 0 bases from J, leaving 14 bases between.